The rows below give T cell receptor beta chains drawn from one sample of a study of shared clonotypes between healthy human individuals. Profiling relied on immunoSEQ multiplex PCR, and the TCRdb table lists in-frame clones only, not all of them. The profile shows more than 2,000,000 clones, more than 80% of them singletons. The sample comprised naive CD4+ T cells from PBMCs. The origin of the receptors is a man aged 18 to 35 in good health. Some clones in this sample may be carry-over from other donors' samples. The CDR3 runs from the conserved cysteine through the conserved F or W. A D gene is named only where the DNA matches it firmly. Clone size is not always given. Where it is, it says once, few, many or a class for expanded clones.

CDR3 protein | CDR3 DNA | clone size | J gene | D gene | V gene
CASSQRWGPKLYEQYF | TGTGCCAGCAGCCAGAGGTGGGGTCCAAAACTCTACGAGCAGTACTTC | NA | TRBJ2-7 | NA | TRBV5-6
CASSGRGRVGETQYF | TGTGCCAGCAGCGGCAGGGGTAGGGTCGGAGAGACCCAGTACTTC | NA | TRBJ2-5 | NA | TRBV5-4
CASSPGGAYSGANVLTF | TGTGCCAGCAGCCCGGGGGGGGCCTACTCTGGGGCCAACGTCCTGACTTTC | NA | TRBJ2-6 | TRBD2 | TRBV5-4
CASSQDGLGRTDTQYF | TGCGCCAGCAGCCAAGATGGGCTGGGACGCACAGATACGCAGTATTTT | NA | TRBJ2-3 | NA | TRBV4-1
CASSLSLYPTEAFF | TGTGCCAGCAGCTTATCCCTTTACCCCACTGAAGCTTTCTTT | NA | TRBJ1-1 | NA | TRBV7-2
CSASRANEQFF | TGCAGCGCCTCTCGAGCCAATGAGCAGTTCTTC | NA | TRBJ2-1 | NA | TRBV29-1
CASSESEGTGVSPYSNQPQHF | TGTGCCAGCAGTGAATCAGAGGGGACAGGGGTCTCCCCTTATAGCAATCAGCCCCAGCATTTT | NA | TRBJ1-5 | TRBD1 | TRBV6-1
CATSRAGSRETQYF | TGTGCCACCAGCAGAGCCGGGAGTCGAGAGACCCAGTACTTC | once | TRBJ2-5 | NA | TRBV15
CASSLNTEAFF | TGTGCCAGCAGCTTGAACACTGAAGCTTTCTTT | few | TRBJ1-1 | NA | TRBV5-6
CASSPGRISYNEQFF | TGTGCCAGCTCACCAGGACGGATTTCCTACAATGAGCAGTTCTTC | NA | TRBJ2-1 | NA | TRBV18
CASSGELTGELFF | TGTGCCAGTAGCGGGGAGCTCACCGGGGAGCTGTTTTTT | NA | TRBJ2-2 | NA | TRBV19
CATRQAGGSYEQYF | TGTGCCACCAGACAGGCGGGAGGATCCTACGAGCAGTACTTC | NA | TRBJ2-7 | TRBD2 | TRBV27
CASNPSERGDYGYTF | TGTGCCAGCAACCCCTCGGAAAGGGGCGACTATGGCTACACCTTC | NA | TRBJ1-2 | NA | TRBV28
CASSPQTGGTEAFF | TGTGCCAGCAGCCCCCAGACAGGGGGCACTGAAGCTTTCTTT | NA | TRBJ1-1 | TRBD1 | TRBV7-8
CASSLVAGSTGELFF | TGCGCCAGCAGCTTGGTAGCGGGAAGCACCGGGGAGCTGTTTTTT | NA | TRBJ2-2 | TRBD2 | TRBV5-1
CASSTQTAGANVLTF | TGTGCCAGCAGCACCCAGACAGCTGGGGCCAACGTCCTGACTTTC | NA | TRBJ2-6 | NA | TRBV7-3
CASSLQQGEDTQYF | TGCGCCAGCAGCTTGCAACAGGGGGAAGATACGCAGTATTTT | NA | TRBJ2-3 | TRBD1 | TRBV5-1
CASSYGAHEQYF | TGTGCCAGCAGTTATGGGGCGCACGAGCAGTACTTC | NA | TRBJ2-7 | NA | TRBV6-6
CASSQVGRLAADNEQFF | TGCGCCAGCAGCCAAGTAGGCCGACTAGCGGCCGACAATGAGCAGTTCTTC | NA | TRBJ2-1 | TRBD2 | TRBV4-1
CASSNGFYEQYF | TGTGCCAGTAGTAACGGATTCTACGAGCAGTACTTC | NA | TRBJ2-7 | NA | TRBV19
CASRQTGGREKLFF | TGTGCCAGCAGGCAGACAGGGGGTCGTGAAAAACTGTTTTTT | NA | TRBJ1-4 | TRBD1 | TRBV28